The 13 T cell receptor beta chains in this list originate from one sample, sequenced in a study of early T cells in non-severe SARS-CoV-2 infection. Each CDR3 protein gets one entry after TCRdb re-called the 5' RACE reads with MiXCR. This table has about 39,000 distinct CDR3 sequences, over 4% appearing once. Sequencing was done on a sample of whole blood. The receptors were gathered from an adult who was a healthcare worker with PCR-confirmed SARS-CoV-2 infection or an uninfected control (not recorded which).

V gene TRBV5-1 combines with J gene TRBJ2-3; 8 positions agree with TRBD1. Germline loops: CDR1 SGHRS, CDR2 YFSETQ. The CDR3 runs to 16 residues. The ends lost 0 bases at V and 6 bases at J; junction bases unmatched: 9. The CDR3 DNA reads as TGCGCCAGCAGCTTGGATTCTCCAGGGGGCCCGGATACGCAGTATTTT. Protein sequence: CASSLDSPGGPDTQYF.

This clonotype showed up many times. This rearrangement joins TRBV9 to TRBJ2-2; D unresolved. The CDR3 has 14 residues. Trimming removed 2 bases from V and 6 bases from J, with 11 bases in between. The germline gives CDR1 SGDLS, CDR2 YYNGEE. This CDR3 is CASSVDGPPGELFF. The CDR3 nucleotides are TGTGCCAGCAGCGTTGACGGCCCTCCCGGGGAGCTGTTTTTT.

This clonotype was counted a few times. This rearrangement joins TRBV29-1 to TRBJ1-2; D remains ambiguous. Trimming shortened V by 3 bases and J by 8 bases, and 13 bases separated the two germline ends. CDR1 SQVTM and CDR2 ANQGSEA come from the germline V gene. The CDR3 is 12 residues long. The CDR3 sequence is CSVEAAGEGYTF. CDR3 coding DNA: TGCAGCGTTGAGGCGGCAGGCGAGGGCTACACCTTC.

Many counts were recorded for this clonotype. The rearrangement uses TRBV10-2 and TRBJ1-3; no definite D call. The CDR3 runs 13 residues. The germline gives CDR1 WSHSY, CDR2 SAAADI. V was shortened by 0 bases and J by 9 bases, with 9 bases between the two germline ends. The CDR3 DNA reads TGCGCCAGCAGTGAGTCCACGTTAGGCACCATATATTTT. Translation: CASSESTLGTIYF.

The table lists this clonotype with many counts. The chain has TRBV20-1 and TRBJ1-2; the D gene is possibly TRBD1 (6 bases). Trimming removed 4 bases from V and 3 bases from J, with 15 bases in between. The CDR3 is 14 amino acids. Germline V gives CDR1 DFQATT, CDR2 SNEGSKA (reference sequence). The CDR3 region is CSATLGGTYYGYTF. In nucleotides, the CDR3 is TGCAGTGCTACCCTAGGGGGAACCTACTATGGCTACACCTTC.

In its sample, this clonotype ranks as medium-sized. This chain links TRBV5-4 with TRBJ1-1; D remains ambiguous. V was shortened by 1 base and J by 1 base, with 14 bases between the two germline ends. Germline V gives CDR1 SGHNT, CDR2 YYREEE (reference sequence). The CDR3 consists of 16 residues. The CDR3 DNA follows: TGTGCCAGCAGCTTGTCTTATGCATTACAGAACACTGAAGCTTTCTTT. Protein: CASSLSYALQNTEAFF.

This clonotype was recorded a few times. The CDR3 sequence is CASSQDSQENTIYF. The CDR3 DNA reads as TGCGCCAGCAGCCAAGATTCCCAGGAAAACACCATATATTTT. The J gene is TRBJ1-3, the V gene TRBV4-1; no definite D call. The V gene lost 0 bases and the J gene lost 6 bases, with 9 bases spanning the gap. This CDR3 has 14 amino acids. Germline CDR1 and CDR2: MGHRA and YSYEKL.

This clonotype has ten or more counts. The CDR3 sequence: CASSVRVGDEQFF. CDR3 sequence (DNA): TGTGCCAGCAGTGTTCGCGTGGGAGATGAGCAGTTCTTC. V is TRBV2 and J is TRBJ2-1; D is perhaps TRBD2 (5 bases). The germline gives CDR1 SNHLY, CDR2 FYNNEI. The CDR3 extends over 13 amino acids. Trimming left V 4 bases short and J 8 bases short, with 12 bases between. The full variable domain, completed using reference TRBV2 and TRBJ2-1, is EPEVTQTPSHQVTQMGQEVILRCVPISNHLYFYWYRQILGQKVEFLVSFYNNEISEKSEIFDDQFSVERPDGSNFTLKIRSTKLEDSAMYFCASSVRVGDEQFFGPGTRLTVL.

In its sample, this clonotype was seen many times. The J gene is TRBJ1-1, the V gene TRBV7-2; D unresolved. Deletions cut 2 bases from V and 0 bases from J, with 10 bases between. This CDR3 is 15 amino acids long. From germline, CDR1 is SGHTA and CDR2 FQGNSA. The CDR3 loop reads CASSLSYKVNTEAFF. As DNA, the CDR3 is TGTGCCAGCAGCTTAAGTTACAAAGTGAACACTGAAGCTTTCTTT.

This clonotype was seen at least ten times. V is TRBV27 and J is TRBJ1-1, with a tentative D call TRBD1 (6 bases). CDR3 length: 14 residues. Germline CDR1 is MNHEY and CDR2 is SMNVEV (reference sequence). Trimming took 1 base from V and 7 from J, leaving 13 bases between them. The chain's CDR3 is CASSLFPGGGEAFF. The CDR3 region has the DNA TGTGCCAGCAGTTTATTCCCGGGGGGCGGTGAAGCTTTCTTT.

This clonotype was seen repeatedly, ten times or more. The chain recombines TRBV4-3 with TRBJ2-3; D gene uncertain. This CDR3 comprises 15 residues. Germline lookup yields CDR1 LGHNA and CDR2 YSLEER. The V gene lost 0 bases and the J gene lost 2 bases, with 9 bases spanning the gap. CDR3 DNA: TGCGCCAGCAGCCAAGATTACGAATTCACAGATACGCAGTATTTT. Translation: CASSQDYEFTDTQYF.

The chain combines TRBV11-2 with TRBJ2-1; D gene ambiguous. The germline V gene encodes CDR1 SGHAT and CDR2 FQNNGV. The CDR3 is 15 residues long. The ends were cut back, 1 base at V and 3 bases at J, with 10 bases in the middle. CDR3 protein: CASSLGRRNYNEQFF. As DNA, the CDR3 is TGTGCCAGCAGCTTAGGGAGACGGAACTACAATGAGCAGTTCTTC.

The chain has TRBV6-5 and TRBJ2-5; 9 bases line up with TRBD2. With V trimmed by 6 bases and J by 4 bases, 6 bases remained unmatched. The CDR3 has 14 residues. Looked up from germline, CDR1 is MNHEY and CDR2 is SVGAGI. The CDR3 region has the DNA TGTGCCAGCAGCCAAGGACTAGCGCTAGAGACCCAGTACTTC. It codes for CASSQGLALETQYF.